The present entry profiles one T cell receptor beta chain with its context. Looked up from germline, CDR1 is KGHSH and CDR2 is LQKENI. This CDR3 contains 14 residues. With 6 bases removed from V and 6 bases from J, the gap between germline ends came to 15 bases. This record comes from a study of identical twins. With template switching, a universal primer site was added, and the cDNA carried unique molecular identifiers. TCRdb reprocessed the 5' RACE reads with MiXCR, giving one entry per CDR3 protein. This sample has some 790,000 distinct CDR3 sequences, with about 20% found just once. This sample was shared with a second study, whose subject was T cells expressing NK-cell markers. Per that study: The authors derived TCR beta repertoires from sorted CD3+CD56+NKG2C+, CD3+CD56+NKG2C- and CD3+CD56-NKG2C+ T cells. Eight donors were sequenced, of whom seven were HCMV-seropositive, while the remaining one was HCMV-seronegative. As a fraction of CD8+ T cells, dominant NKG2C+ clonotypes reached about 1.0-8% in six donors.

V gene TRBV18 combines with J gene TRBJ2-1; D might be TRBD1 or TRBD2, each matching 5 bases. The specimen sequenced was PBMCs. The origin of this receptor is a woman aged 18 to 35 in good health. The CDR3 DNA reads as TGTGCCAGCTCTCTAGATCGGGGCCCCAATGAGCAGTTCTTC. Amino acids: CASSLDRGPNEQFF.